Below, one T cell receptor beta chain is given with its context. Its specificity is unknown. At one boundary the junction diverges from the germline segment, which might be a read error. This sample was included in a study of T cells in Graves' hyperthyroidism and ophthalmopathy. Study-level findings and limits: Most thyroid clonotypes expanded above 0.001 were also detected in blood.

CDR3 length: 18 residues. Per germline, CDR1 SGHAT and CDR2 FQNNGV. Amplification targeted TCR beta CDR3 regions from RNA transcripts. HTBI primers were employed in a first-round RT-PCR of the TCR CDR3. TCRdb redid the calling of the multiplex PCR reads with MiXCR, one entry per CDR3 protein. The sample has about 200,000 distinct CDR3 sequences; about a sixth are singletons. The sequencing sample was made of blood. This clonotype was sampled from a woman between 50 and 59 years old with Graves' hyperthyroidism. This chain connects TRBV11-2 to TRBJ2-1; 7 bases are shared with TRBD2. The CDR3 DNA is TGCGCCAGCAGCCAATCAATCCGCGGGGAGGGCGGGTACAATGAGCAGTTCTTC. It translates to CASSQSIRGEGGYNEQFF.